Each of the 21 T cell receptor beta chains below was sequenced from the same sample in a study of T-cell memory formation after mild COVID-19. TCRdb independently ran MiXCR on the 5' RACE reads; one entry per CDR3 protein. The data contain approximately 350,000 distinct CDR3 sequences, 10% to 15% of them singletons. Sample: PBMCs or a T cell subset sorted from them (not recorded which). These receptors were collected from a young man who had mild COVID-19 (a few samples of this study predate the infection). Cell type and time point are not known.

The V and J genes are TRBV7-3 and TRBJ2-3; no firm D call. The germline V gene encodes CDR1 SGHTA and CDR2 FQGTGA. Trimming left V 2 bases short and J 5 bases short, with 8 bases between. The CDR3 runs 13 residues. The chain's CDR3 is CASSLYQEDTQYF. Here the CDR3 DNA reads TGTGCCAGCAGCTTATACCAGGAAGATACGCAGTATTTT.

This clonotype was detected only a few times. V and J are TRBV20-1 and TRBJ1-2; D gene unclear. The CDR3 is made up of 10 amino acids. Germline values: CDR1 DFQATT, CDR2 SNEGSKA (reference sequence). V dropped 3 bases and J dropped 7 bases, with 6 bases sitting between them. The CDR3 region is CSASPGGYTF. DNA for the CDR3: TGCAGTGCTAGCCCAGGTGGCTACACCTTC.

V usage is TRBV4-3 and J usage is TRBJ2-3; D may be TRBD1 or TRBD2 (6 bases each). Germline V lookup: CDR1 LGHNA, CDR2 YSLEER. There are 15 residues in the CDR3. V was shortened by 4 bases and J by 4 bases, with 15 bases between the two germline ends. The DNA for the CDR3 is TGCGCCAGCAGCCCACGAGCCGGGGGCCCAGATACGCAGTATTTT. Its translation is CASSPRAGGPDTQYF.

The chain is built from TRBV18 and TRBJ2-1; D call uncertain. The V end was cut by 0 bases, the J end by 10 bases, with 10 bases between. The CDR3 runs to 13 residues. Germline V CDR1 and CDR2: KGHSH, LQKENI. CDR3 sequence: CASSPPVVIEQFF. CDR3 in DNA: TGTGCCAGCTCACCACCGGTGGTAATCGAGCAGTTCTTC.

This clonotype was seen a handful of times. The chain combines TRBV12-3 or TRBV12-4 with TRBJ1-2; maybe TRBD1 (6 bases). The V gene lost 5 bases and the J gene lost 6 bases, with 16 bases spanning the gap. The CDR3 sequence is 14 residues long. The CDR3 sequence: CASSTRQVSHGYTF. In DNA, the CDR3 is TGTGCCAGCAGTACCCGACAGGTCTCTCATGGCTACACCTTC.

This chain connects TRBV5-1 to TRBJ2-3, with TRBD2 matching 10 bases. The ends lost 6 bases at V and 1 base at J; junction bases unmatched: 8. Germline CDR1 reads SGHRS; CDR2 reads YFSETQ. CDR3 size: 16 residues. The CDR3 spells CASNSGLAGGTDTQYF. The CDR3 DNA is TGCGCCAGCAACTCGGGGCTAGCGGGGGGCACAGATACGCAGTATTTT.

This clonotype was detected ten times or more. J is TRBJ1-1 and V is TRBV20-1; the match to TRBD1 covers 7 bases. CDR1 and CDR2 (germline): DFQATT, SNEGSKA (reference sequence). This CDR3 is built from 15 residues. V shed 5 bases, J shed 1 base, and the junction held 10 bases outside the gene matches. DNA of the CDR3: TGCAGTGCTCTCCGAGGGGGGACAGCGAACACTGAAGCTTTCTTT. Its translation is CSALRGGTANTEAFF.

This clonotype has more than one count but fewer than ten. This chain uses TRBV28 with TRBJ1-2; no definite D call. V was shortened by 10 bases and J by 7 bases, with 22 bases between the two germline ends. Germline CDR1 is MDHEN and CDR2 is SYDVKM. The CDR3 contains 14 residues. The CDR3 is CATSSGIVGFGYTF. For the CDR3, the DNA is TGTGCCACCTCATCGGGAATCGTAGGCTTTGGCTACACCTTC.

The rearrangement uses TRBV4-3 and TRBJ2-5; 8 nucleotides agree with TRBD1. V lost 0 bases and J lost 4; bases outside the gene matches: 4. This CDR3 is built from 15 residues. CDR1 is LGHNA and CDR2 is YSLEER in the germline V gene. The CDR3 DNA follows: TGCGCCAGCAGCCAAGATATAACAGGGGGAGAGACCCAGTACTTC. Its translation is CASSQDITGGETQYF.

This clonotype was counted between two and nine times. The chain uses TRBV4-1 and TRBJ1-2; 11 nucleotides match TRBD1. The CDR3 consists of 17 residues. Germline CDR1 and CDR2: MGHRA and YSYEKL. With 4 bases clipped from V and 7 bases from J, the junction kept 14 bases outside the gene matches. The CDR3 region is CASSPIGQGANLGGYTF. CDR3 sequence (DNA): TGCGCCAGCAGCCCTATAGGACAGGGGGCGAACCTTGGTGGCTACACCTTC.

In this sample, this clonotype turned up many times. This chain's CDR3 is CASRQKRGSGANVLTF. The CDR3 DNA follows: TGTGCCAGCCGCCAAAAAAGGGGAAGTGGGGCCAACGTCCTGACTTTC. J is TRBJ2-6 and V is TRBV7-2, with a weak D call TRBD1 (5 bases). Germline lookup yields CDR1 SGHTA and CDR2 FQGNSA. The CDR3 has 16 amino acids. Between the trimmed V and J ends, which lost 8 bases and 3 bases, there was a span of 17 bases. Drawing the rest from reference TRBV7-2 and TRBJ2-6, the complete variable domain is GAGVSQSPSNKVTEKGKDVELRCDPISGHTALYWYRQSLGQGLEFLIYFQGNSAPDKSGLPSDRFSAERTGGSVSTLTIQRTQQEDSAVYLCASRQKRGSGANVLTFGAGSRLTVL.

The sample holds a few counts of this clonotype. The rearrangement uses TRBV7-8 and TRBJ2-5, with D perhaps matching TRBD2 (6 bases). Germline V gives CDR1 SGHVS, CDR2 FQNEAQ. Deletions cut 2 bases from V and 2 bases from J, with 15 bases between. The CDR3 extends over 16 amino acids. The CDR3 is CASSLRLDGGQETQYF. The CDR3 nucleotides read TGTGCCAGCAGCTTACGGTTAGACGGGGGTCAAGAGACCCAGTACTTC.

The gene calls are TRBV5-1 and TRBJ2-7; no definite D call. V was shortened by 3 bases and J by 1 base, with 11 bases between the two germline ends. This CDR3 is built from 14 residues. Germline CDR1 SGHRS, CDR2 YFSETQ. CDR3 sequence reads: CASSSSTESYEQYF. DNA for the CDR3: TGCGCCAGCAGCTCGTCGACTGAATCCTACGAGCAGTACTTC.

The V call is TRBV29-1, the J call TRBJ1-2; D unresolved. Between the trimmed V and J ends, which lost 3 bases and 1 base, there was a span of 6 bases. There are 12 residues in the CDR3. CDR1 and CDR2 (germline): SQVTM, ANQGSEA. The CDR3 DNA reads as TGCAGCGTTGACGGGCTTAACTATGGCTACACCTTC. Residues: CSVDGLNYGYTF.

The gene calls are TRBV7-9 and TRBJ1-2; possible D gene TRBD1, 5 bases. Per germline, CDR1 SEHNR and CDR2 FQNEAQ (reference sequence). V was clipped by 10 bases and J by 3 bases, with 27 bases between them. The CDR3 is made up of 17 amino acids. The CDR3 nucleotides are TGTGCCACCCCGGTACTGGGGGAGGGGCTACGATACTATGGCTACACCTTC. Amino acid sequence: CATPVLGEGLRYYGYTF.

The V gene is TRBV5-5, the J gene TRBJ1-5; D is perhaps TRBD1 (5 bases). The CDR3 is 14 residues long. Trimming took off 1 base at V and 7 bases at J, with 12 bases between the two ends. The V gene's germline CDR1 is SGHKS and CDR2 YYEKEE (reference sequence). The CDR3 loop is CASSLSQGNQPQHF. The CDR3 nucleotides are TGTGCCAGCAGCTTGAGTCAGGGTAACCAGCCCCAGCATTTT.

For the CDR3, the DNA is TGTGCCAGCAGCCTCCTGTTGGGCGGGGGAAGCACAGATACGCAGTATTTT. It codes for CASSLLLGGGSTDTQYF. The chain uses TRBV4-2 and TRBJ2-3; 7 nucleotides line up with TRBD2. Trimming took 4 bases from V and 0 from J; bases not matched to a gene: 10. In germline, CDR1 is LGHNA, CDR2 YNFKEQ. This CDR3 contains 17 residues.

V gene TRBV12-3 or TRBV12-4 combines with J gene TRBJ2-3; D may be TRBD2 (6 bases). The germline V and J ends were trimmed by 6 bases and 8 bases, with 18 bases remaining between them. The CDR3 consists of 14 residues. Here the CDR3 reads CASSTRGLPSTQYF. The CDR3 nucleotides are TGTGCCAGCAGCACCCGGGGACTCCCAAGTACGCAGTATTTT.

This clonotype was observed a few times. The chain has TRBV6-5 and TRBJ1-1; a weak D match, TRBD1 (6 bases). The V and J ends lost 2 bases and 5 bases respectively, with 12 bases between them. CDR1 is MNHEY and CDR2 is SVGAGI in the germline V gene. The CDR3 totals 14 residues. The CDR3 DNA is TGTGCCAGCAGTTACGGGGCAGGGGTAACTGAAGCTTTCTTT. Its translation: CASSYGAGVTEAFF.

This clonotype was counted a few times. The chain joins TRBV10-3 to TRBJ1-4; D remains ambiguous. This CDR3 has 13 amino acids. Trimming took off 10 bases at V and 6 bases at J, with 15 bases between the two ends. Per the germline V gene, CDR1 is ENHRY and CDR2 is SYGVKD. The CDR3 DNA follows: TGTGCCACCCGAGAGCCGACCGATGAAAAACTGTTTTTT. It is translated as CATREPTDEKLFF.

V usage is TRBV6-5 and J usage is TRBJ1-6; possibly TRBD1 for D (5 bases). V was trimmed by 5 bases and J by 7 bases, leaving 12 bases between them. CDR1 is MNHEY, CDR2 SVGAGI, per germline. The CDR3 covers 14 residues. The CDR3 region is CASSPHGGNSPLHF. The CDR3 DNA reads TGTGCCAGCAGTCCCCACGGGGGAAATTCACCCCTCCACTTT.